These 19 T cell receptor beta chains were sequenced from one sample in a study of cytomegalovirus exposure and HLA in healthy donors. PCR amplification relied on 60 Vbeta primers (plus 13 Jbeta primers). Sequencing used immunoSEQ multiplex PCR; TCRdb keeps in-frame clones, though not all of them. The sample gives around 150,000 clones, approximately 77% of which show up once; approximately 3.7% is in the top ten. The material sequenced was PBMCs. All receptors derive from a man aged 30 to 45 in good health and CMV-seropositive.

The J gene is TRBJ2-7, the V gene TRBV30; a possible D gene is TRBD1 (5 bases). This CDR3 region has 13 residues. V was cut by 4 bases and J by 0 bases, with 10 bases left in between. Germline assignment: CDR1 GTSNPN and CDR2 SVGIG (reference sequence). For the CDR3, the DNA is TGTGCCTGGAATTCAGGGCGCTCCTACGAGCAGTACTTC. This encodes CAWNSGRSYEQYF.

This clone was observed once. The chain employs TRBV4-1 and TRBJ1-1, with unresolved D. V was cut by 0 bases and J by 5 bases, with 13 bases left in between. The CDR3 spans 15 residues. Germline values: CDR1 MGHRA, CDR2 YSYEKL. The CDR3 region has the DNA TGCGCCAGCAGCCAAGAAGGGTACTCGGGAACTGAAGCTTTCTTT. Protein product: CASSQEGYSGTEAFF.

The CDR3: CASSSGGANTGELFF. Written as DNA, the CDR3 is TGTGCCAGCAGCTCCGGGGGGGCGAACACCGGGGAGCTGTTTTTT. The chain has TRBV7-3 and TRBJ2-2; 8 bases are shared with TRBD2. Trimming took 4 bases from V and 0 from J; bases not matched to a gene: 1. This CDR3 spans 15 amino acids. CDR1 is SGHTA, CDR2 FQGTGA, per germline.

Of note for this clone: The same CDR3 arises from other DNA sequences in this sample as well. The V and J genes are TRBV18 and TRBJ1-1; 8 bases map to TRBD1. The V gene's germline CDR1 is KGHSH and CDR2 LQKENI. With 2 bases clipped from V and 5 bases from J, the junction kept 4 bases outside the gene matches. The CDR3 runs to 14 residues. The CDR3 coding sequence is TGTGCCAGCTCACCAGGACAGGGTAATACTGAAGCTTTCTTT. Translated, it gives CASSPGQGNTEAFF.

The V call is TRBV6-1, the J call TRBJ1-5; 8 nucleotides line up with TRBD1. Germline trimming cut 1 base from V and 4 bases from J; bases unmatched to any gene: 9. The CDR3 length is 17 residues. CDR1 is MNHNS and CDR2 is SASEGT in the germline V gene. The CDR3 bases are TGTGCCAGCAGTGAAGGCTTAGGGACAGGTCGGAATCAGCCCCAGCATTTT. It specifies CASSEGLGTGRNQPQHF.

The genes are TRBV6-5 and TRBJ1-1; 9 bases are a match to TRBD1. CDR1 and CDR2 from the germline V gene are MNHEY and SVGAGI. V gave up 0 bases and J gave up 4 bases; unmatched junction bases: 6. CDR3 length equals 16 residues. This chain's CDR3 is CASSYSGTGMGTEAFF. In nucleotides, the CDR3 is TGTGCCAGCAGTTACTCGGGGACAGGGATGGGCACTGAAGCTTTCTTT.

This chain joins TRBV7-9 and TRBJ2-1, with a weak D call TRBD1 (6 bases). The CDR3 extends over 15 amino acids. Deletions cut 1 base from V and 6 bases from J, with 13 bases between. The germline V gene encodes CDR1 SEHNR and CDR2 FQNEAQ (reference sequence). As DNA, the CDR3 is TGTGCCAGCAGCTTAGGACAGGCCTCCCTCAATGAGCAGTTCTTC. It encodes CASSLGQASLNEQFF.

In its sample, this clone was seen a few times. This CDR3 is also generated by other DNA sequences in the sample. The genes are TRBV19 and TRBJ2-7; tentative D call: TRBD1 (6 bases). Germline V gives CDR1 LNHDA, CDR2 SQIVND (reference sequence). This CDR3 comprises 12 residues. V lost 5 bases and J 5 bases, leaving 10 bases between the germline ends. CDR3 region: CASSGQGNEQYF. CDR3 coding DNA: TGTGCCAGTAGTGGGCAGGGGAACGAGCAGTACTTC.

To note about this clone: Other DNA sequences from this sample encode an identical CDR3 as well. CDR3 amino acids: CASRSTGYSGNTIYF. Written as DNA, the CDR3 is TGTGCCAGCAGATCGACAGGATACTCTGGAAACACCATATATTTT. The chain joins TRBV28 to TRBJ1-3; perhaps TRBD1 as D (6 bases). The CDR3 sequence is 15 residues long. V dropped 6 bases and J dropped 0 bases, with 12 bases sitting between them. The V gene's germline CDR1 is MDHEN and CDR2 SYDVKM. The full variable domain, its missing parts supplied by reference TRBV28 and TRBJ1-3, is DVKVTQSSRYLVKRTGEKVFLECVQDMDHENMFWYRQDPGLGLRLIYFSYDVKMKEKGDIPEGYSVSREKKERFSLILESASTNQTSMYLCASRSTGYSGNTIYFGEGSWLTVV.

The V and J genes are TRBV6-6 and TRBJ2-7, with 11 bases identical to TRBD1. V shed 4 bases, J shed 3 bases, and the junction held 5 bases outside the gene matches. The CDR3 loop spans 15 amino acids. Looked up from germline, CDR1 is MNHNY and CDR2 is SVGAGI (reference sequence). The chain's CDR3 is CASSFGQGAYYEQYF. CDR3 in DNA: TGTGCCAGCAGTTTCGGACAGGGGGCCTACTACGAGCAGTACTTC.

In its sample, this clone was seen a few times. The chain combines TRBV11-1 with TRBJ2-2, with D perhaps TRBD2 (5 bases). Germline lookup yields CDR1 SGHAT and CDR2 FQDESV (reference sequence). The CDR3 spans 17 residues. Deletions cut 5 bases from V and 0 bases from J, with 16 bases between. This CDR3 is CASSDPLVGPNTGELFF. The DNA of the CDR3 is TGTGCCAGCAGCGACCCACTAGTGGGCCCGAACACCGGGGAGCTGTTTTTT.

To note about this clone: The same CDR3 also results from other DNA sequences found in this sample. The chain links TRBV5-4 to TRBJ2-7, with 10 bases lining up with TRBD2. Germline assignment: CDR1 SGHNT and CDR2 YYREEE (reference sequence). This CDR3 has 13 amino acids. V lost 4 bases and J lost 4; bases outside the gene matches: 2. CDR3 sequence: CASSLSGGYEQYF. In nucleotides, the CDR3 is TGTGCCAGCAGCCTTAGCGGGGGGTACGAGCAGTACTTC.

V gene TRBV9 combines with J gene TRBJ1-2, with 11 bases matching TRBD1. Trimming at V came to 4 bases and at J to 8 bases, leaving 4 bases not matched to a gene. The germline CDR1 and CDR2 sequences are SGDLS and YYNGEE. This CDR3 is built from 13 residues. CDR3 nucleotide sequence: TGTGCCAGCAGCAGGACAGGGGGCGAGGGCTACACCTTC. Protein product: CASSRTGGEGYTF.

The chain has TRBV15 and TRBJ2-7; D may be TRBD1 (5 bases). Per the germline V gene, CDR1 is LNHNV and CDR2 is YYDKDF (reference sequence). The CDR3 extends over 14 amino acids. V was pared by 4 bases and J by 0 bases, with 10 bases between. CDR3 coding DNA: TGTGCCACCAGCATCTCCAGGGACTCCTACGAGCAGTACTTC. Translated, it gives CATSISRDSYEQYF.

This chain uses TRBV5-4 with TRBJ1-4; D perhaps matches TRBD1 (5 bases). The V gene lost 4 bases and the J gene lost 7 bases, with 17 bases spanning the gap. Germline V gene data show CDR1 as SGHNT and CDR2 as YYREEE (reference sequence). This CDR3 spans 15 amino acids. The CDR3 sequence: CASSKWGGEGEKLFF. The CDR3 DNA reads as TGTGCCAGCAGCAAGTGGGGGGGGGAAGGTGAAAAACTGTTTTTT.

This chain connects TRBV6-1 to TRBJ1-1, with 8 bases matching TRBD1. J lost 2 bases, V lost 11 bases, and 1 base had no gene match. Germline lookup yields CDR1 MNHNS and CDR2 SASEGT. CDR3 length equals 11 residues. DNA of the CDR3: TGTGCCGGACAGGGTAACACTGAAGCTTTCTTT. The encoded protein is CAGQGNTEAFF.

The genes are TRBV7-9 and TRBJ2-7; the D gene is possibly TRBD2 (6 bases). The CDR3 extends over 12 amino acids. The germline V and J ends were trimmed by 5 bases and 7 bases, with 12 bases remaining between them. Germline V gives CDR1 SEHNR, CDR2 FQNEAQ (reference sequence). In DNA, the CDR3 is TGTGCCAGCAGCCCCCCGGGGGAAGAGCAGTACTTC. Residues: CASSPPGEEQYF. The full variable domain, completed using reference TRBV7-9 and TRBJ2-7, is DTGVSQNPRHKITKRGQNVTFRCDPISEHNRLYWYRQTLGQGPEFLTYFQNEAQLEKSRLLSDRFSAERPKGSFSTLEIQRTEQGDSAMYLCASSPPGEEQYFGPGTRLTVT.

The CDR3 DNA reads TGTGCCAGCAGTGAGCAGGGCGGGGAGTGGAATGAGCAGTTCTTC. This encodes CASSEQGGEWNEQFF. The chain uses TRBV6-1 and TRBJ2-1, with D possibly TRBD2 on 6 matching bases. Germline CDR1 is MNHNS and CDR2 is SASEGT. V lost 3 bases, J lost 7 bases, and 16 bases lay in between. This CDR3 region has 15 residues.

The DNA for the CDR3 is TGTGCCAGCAGCAGCGACGGCAACTCCTACAATGAGCAGTTCTTC. Its translation: CASSSDGNSYNEQFF. V and J are TRBV7-6 and TRBJ2-1; D not certain. The germline V gene has CDR1 SGHVS and CDR2 FNYEAQ. V was shortened by 5 bases and J by 0 bases, with 11 bases between the two germline ends. This CDR3 comprises 15 residues.